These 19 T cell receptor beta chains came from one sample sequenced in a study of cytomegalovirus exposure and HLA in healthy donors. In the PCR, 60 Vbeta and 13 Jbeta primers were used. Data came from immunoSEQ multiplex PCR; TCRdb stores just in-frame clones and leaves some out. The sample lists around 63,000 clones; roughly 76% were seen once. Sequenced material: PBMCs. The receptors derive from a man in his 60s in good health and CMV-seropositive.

The CDR3 here is CASSLAGTGDYGYTF. In DNA form, the CDR3 reads TGCGCCAGCAGCTTGGCCGGGACAGGGGACTATGGCTACACCTTC. The chain couples TRBV5-1 to TRBJ1-2; 10 bases are a match to TRBD1. Germline V lookup: CDR1 SGHRS, CDR2 YFSETQ. The CDR3 is made up of 15 amino acids. The V and J ends lost 0 bases and 3 bases, in that order; junction bases with no gene match: 2. Filled out from reference TRBV5-1 and TRBJ1-2, the complete variable domain reads KAGVTQTPRYLIKTRGQQVTLSCSPISGHRSVSWYQQTPGQGLQFLFEYFSETQRNKGNFPGRFSGRQFSNSRSEMNVSTLELGDSALYLCASSLAGTGDYGYTFGSGTRLTVV.

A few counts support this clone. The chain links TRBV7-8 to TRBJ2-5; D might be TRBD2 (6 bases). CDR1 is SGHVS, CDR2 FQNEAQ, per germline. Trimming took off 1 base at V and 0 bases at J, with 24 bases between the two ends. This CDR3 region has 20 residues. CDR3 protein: CASSLVGDFLRRTNQETQYF. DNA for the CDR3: TGTGCCAGCAGCTTAGTGGGGGACTTTCTGCGGCGTACGAACCAAGAGACCCAGTACTTC.

The CDR3 sequence is CASSRSLAYNEQFF. CDR3 coding DNA: TGCGCCAGCAGCAGGTCACTAGCCTACAATGAGCAGTTCTTC. The chain carries TRBV5-1 and TRBJ2-1; a possible D gene is TRBD2 (5 bases). With 4 bases removed from V and 2 bases from J, the gap between germline ends came to 10 bases. The CDR3 has 14 amino acids. Germline CDR1 SGHRS, CDR2 YFSETQ.

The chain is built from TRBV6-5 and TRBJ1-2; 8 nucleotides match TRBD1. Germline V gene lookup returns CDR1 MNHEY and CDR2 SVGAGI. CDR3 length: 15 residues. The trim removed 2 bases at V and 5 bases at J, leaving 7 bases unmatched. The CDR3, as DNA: TGTGCCAGCAGTTACGGGCTGACAGGGGATTATGGCTACACCTTC. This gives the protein CASSYGLTGDYGYTF.

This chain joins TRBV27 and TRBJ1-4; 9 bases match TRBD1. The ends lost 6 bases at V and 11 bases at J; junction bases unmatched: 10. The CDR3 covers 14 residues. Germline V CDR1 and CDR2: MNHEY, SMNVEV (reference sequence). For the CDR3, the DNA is TGTGCCAGCAGGCCTCGACAGGGGGTCGGGAAACTGTTTTTT. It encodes CASRPRQGVGKLFF.

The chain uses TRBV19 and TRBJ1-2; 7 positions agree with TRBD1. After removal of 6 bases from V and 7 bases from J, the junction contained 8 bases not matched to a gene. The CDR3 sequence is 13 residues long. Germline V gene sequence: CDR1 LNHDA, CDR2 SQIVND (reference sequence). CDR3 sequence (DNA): TGTGCCAGTAGATTCGACAGGGATTTTGGCTACACCTTC. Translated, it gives CASRFDRDFGYTF.

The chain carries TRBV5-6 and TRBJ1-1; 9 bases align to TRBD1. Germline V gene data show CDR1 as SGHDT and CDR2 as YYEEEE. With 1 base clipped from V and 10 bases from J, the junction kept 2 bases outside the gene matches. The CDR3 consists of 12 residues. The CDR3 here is CASSLWTGVAFF. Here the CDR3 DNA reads TGTGCCAGCAGCTTGTGGACAGGGGTAGCTTTCTTT.

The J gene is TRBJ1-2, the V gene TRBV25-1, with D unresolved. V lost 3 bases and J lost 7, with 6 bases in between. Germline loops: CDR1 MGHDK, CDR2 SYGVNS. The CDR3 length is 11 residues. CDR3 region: CASSDYGGYTF. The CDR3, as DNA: TGTGCCAGCAGTGACTACGGTGGCTACACCTTC.

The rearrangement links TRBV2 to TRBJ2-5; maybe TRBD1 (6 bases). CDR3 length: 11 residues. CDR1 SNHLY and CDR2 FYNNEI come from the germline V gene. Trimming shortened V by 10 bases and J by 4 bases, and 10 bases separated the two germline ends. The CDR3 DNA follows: TGTGCCACCCCCAGGGGAGAGACCCAGTACTTC. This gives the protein CATPRGETQYF.

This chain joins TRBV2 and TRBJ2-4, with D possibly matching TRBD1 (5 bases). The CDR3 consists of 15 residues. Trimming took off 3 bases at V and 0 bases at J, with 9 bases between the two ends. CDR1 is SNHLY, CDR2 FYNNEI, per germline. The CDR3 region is CASSDSRVAKNIQYF. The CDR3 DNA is TGTGCCAGCAGTGATTCCAGGGTAGCCAAAAACATTCAGTACTTC. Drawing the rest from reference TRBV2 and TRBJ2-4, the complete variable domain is EPEVTQTPSHQVTQMGQEVILRCVPISNHLYFYWYRQILGQKVEFLVSFYNNEISEKSEIFDDQFSVERPDGSNFTLKIRSTKLEDSAMYFCASSDSRVAKNIQYFGAGTRLSVL.

The CDR3 nucleotides are TGTGCCAGCAGCTCGCCAACAGGTTCCTACGAGCAGTACTTC. It yields the protein CASSSPTGSYEQYF. The V and J genes are TRBV5-5 and TRBJ2-7, with D tentatively TRBD1 (5 bases). The CDR3 has 14 amino acids. In germline, CDR1 is SGHKS, CDR2 YYEKEE (reference sequence). V dropped 3 bases and J dropped 1 base, with 11 bases sitting between them. Based on the CDR3 plus reference TRBV5-5 and TRBJ2-7, the full variable domain is DAGVTQSPTHLIKTRGQQVTLRCSPISGHKSVSWYQQVLGQGPQFIFQYYEKEERGRGNFPDRFSARQFPNYSSELNVNALLLGDSALYLCASSSPTGSYEQYFGPGTRLTVT.

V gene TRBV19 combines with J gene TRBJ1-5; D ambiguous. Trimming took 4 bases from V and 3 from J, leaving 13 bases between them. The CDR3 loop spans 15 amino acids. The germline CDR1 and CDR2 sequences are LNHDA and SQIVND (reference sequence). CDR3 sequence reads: CASSTSPQPNQPQHF. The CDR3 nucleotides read TGTGCCAGTAGTACCTCGCCACAGCCCAATCAGCCCCAGCATTTT.

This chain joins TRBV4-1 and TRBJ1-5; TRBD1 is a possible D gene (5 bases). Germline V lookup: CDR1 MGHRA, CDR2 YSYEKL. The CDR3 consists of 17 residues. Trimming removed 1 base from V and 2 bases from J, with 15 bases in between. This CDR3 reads CASSQGFREVGNQPQHF. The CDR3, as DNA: TGCGCCAGCAGCCAAGGGTTCAGGGAGGTCGGCAATCAGCCCCAGCATTTT.

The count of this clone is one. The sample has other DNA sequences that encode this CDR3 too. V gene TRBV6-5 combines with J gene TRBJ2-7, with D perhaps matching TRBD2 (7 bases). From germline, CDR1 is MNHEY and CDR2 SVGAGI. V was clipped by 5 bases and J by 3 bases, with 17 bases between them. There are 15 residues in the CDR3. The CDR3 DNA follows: TGTGCCAGCAGTCTCGGGGGCGGGGGCAACTACGAGCAGTACTTC. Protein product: CASSLGGGGNYEQYF.

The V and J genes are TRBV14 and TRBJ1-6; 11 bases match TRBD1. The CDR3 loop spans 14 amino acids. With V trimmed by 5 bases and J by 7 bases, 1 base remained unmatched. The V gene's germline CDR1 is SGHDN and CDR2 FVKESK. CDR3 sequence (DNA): TGTGCCAGCAGCTGGGACAGGGGGAATTCACCCCTCCACTTT. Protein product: CASSWDRGNSPLHF. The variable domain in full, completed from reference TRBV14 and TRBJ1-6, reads EAGVTQFPSHSVIEKGQTVTLRCDPISGHDNLYWYRRVMGKEIKFLLHFVKESKQDESGMPNNRFLAERTGGTYSTLKVQPAELEDSGVYFCASSWDRGNSPLHFGNGTRLTVT.

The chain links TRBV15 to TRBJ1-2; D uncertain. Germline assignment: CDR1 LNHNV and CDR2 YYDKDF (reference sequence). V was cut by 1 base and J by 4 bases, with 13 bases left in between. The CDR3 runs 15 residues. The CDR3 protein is CATSRGDIATYGYTF. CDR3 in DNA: TGTGCCACCAGCAGAGGTGACATTGCTACCTATGGCTACACCTTC. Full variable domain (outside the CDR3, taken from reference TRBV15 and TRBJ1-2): DAMVIQNPRYQVTQFGKPVTLSCSQTLNHNVMYWYQQKSSQAPKLLFHYYDKDFNNEADTPDNFQSRRPNTSFCFLDIRSPGLGDTAMYLCATSRGDIATYGYTFGSGTRLTVV.

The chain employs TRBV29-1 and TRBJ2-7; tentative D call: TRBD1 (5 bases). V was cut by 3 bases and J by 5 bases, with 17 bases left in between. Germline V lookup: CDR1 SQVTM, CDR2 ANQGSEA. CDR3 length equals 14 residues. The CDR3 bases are TGCAGCGTTGATTTGGCAGGGCGAACAAACGAGCAGTACTTC. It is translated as CSVDLAGRTNEQYF.

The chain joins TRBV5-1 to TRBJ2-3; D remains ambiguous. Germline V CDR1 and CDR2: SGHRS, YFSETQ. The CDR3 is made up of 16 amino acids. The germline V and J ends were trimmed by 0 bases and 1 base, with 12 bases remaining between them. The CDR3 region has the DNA TGCGCCAGCAGCTTGGGGCCGCTGCACGGCACAGATACGCAGTATTTT. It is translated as CASSLGPLHGTDTQYF.

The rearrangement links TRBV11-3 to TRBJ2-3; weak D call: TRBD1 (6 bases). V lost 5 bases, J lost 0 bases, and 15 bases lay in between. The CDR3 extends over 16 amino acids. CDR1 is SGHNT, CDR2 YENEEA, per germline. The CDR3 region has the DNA TGTGCCAGCAGCGACCGACAGGAGACTAGCACAGATACGCAGTATTTT. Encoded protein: CASSDRQETSTDTQYF.